One and the same sample provided the 9 T cell receptor beta chains below, sequenced in a study of blood T cell repertoires in COVID-19. Repertoires were generated with immunoSEQ multiplex PCR, while TCRdb's copy carries only in-frame clones and drops some. In the table there are approximately 200,000 clones, around 87% of which are singletons. The specimen was peripheral blood. All receptors derive from a man between 60 and 70 years old who had recovered from COVID-19.

This chain connects TRBV2 to TRBJ2-5, with 7 bases identical to TRBD2. CDR1 and CDR2 from the germline V gene are SNHLY and FYNNEI. The J segment lost 4 bases and the V segment lost 6 bases, leaving 5 bases of the junction unmatched. The CDR3 has 13 amino acids. CDR3 nucleotides: TGTGCCAGCAGAGGGAGGGCCGGAGAGACCCAGTACTTC. It yields the protein CASRGRAGETQYF.

This chain links TRBV6-5 with TRBJ2-7, with D possibly TRBD2 on 5 matching bases. Germline V CDR1 and CDR2: MNHEY, SVGAGI. V was cut by 9 bases and J by 2 bases, with 14 bases left in between. The CDR3 is 13 amino acids. In DNA, the CDR3 is TGTGCCAGTAGACGGGATGCGGCCTACGAGCAGTACTTC. It yields the protein CASRRDAAYEQYF.

This sequence joins TRBV2 and TRBJ2-1; TRBD2 matches 9 bases. With V trimmed by 7 bases and J by 7 bases, 11 bases remained unmatched. The CDR3 consists of 15 residues. CDR1 is SNHLY, CDR2 FYNNEI, per germline. This CDR3 reads CASILPASGTNEQFF. CDR3 bases: TGTGCCAGCATTCTCCCGGCTAGCGGGACGAATGAGCAGTTCTTC.

This clone was counted between two and nine times. The chain is built from TRBV28 and TRBJ1-5; no reliable D call. V shed 5 bases and J shed 0 bases, with 5 bases lying between them. This CDR3 comprises 13 residues. The germline V gene encodes CDR1 MDHEN and CDR2 SYDVKM. CDR3 amino acids: CASSPYSNQPQHF. The CDR3 DNA reads TGTGCCAGCAGTCCCTATAGCAATCAGCCCCAGCATTTT.

The V and J genes are TRBV5-1 and TRBJ2-7, with 8 bases identical to TRBD2. This CDR3 contains 14 residues. In germline, CDR1 is SGHRS, CDR2 YFSETQ. Trimming removed 2 bases from V and 4 bases from J; junction bases left unmatched: 5. CDR3 sequence reads: CASSFDSGSYEQYF. DNA of the CDR3: TGCGCCAGCAGCTTCGACAGCGGGAGTTACGAGCAGTACTTC.

The rearrangement links TRBV6-6 to TRBJ2-4, with D unresolved. CDR1 MNHNY and CDR2 SVGAGI come from the germline V gene (reference sequence). The CDR3 sequence is 11 residues long. With 5 bases removed from V and 15 bases from J, the gap between germline ends came to 14 bases. CDR3 sequence reads: CASSLPPTVYF. The CDR3 bases are TGTGCCAGCAGTCTACCGCCAACGGTGTACTTC.

This sequence joins TRBV5-1 and TRBJ1-2, with D uncertain. The CDR3 loop spans 13 amino acids. Trimming took off 0 bases at V and 3 bases at J, with 6 bases between the two ends. Per the germline V gene, CDR1 is SGHRS and CDR2 is YFSETQ. The CDR3: CASSLVPDYGYTF. As DNA, the CDR3 is TGCGCCAGCAGCTTGGTCCCGGACTATGGCTACACCTTC. Supplemented by reference TRBV5-1 and TRBJ1-2, the full variable domain reads KAGVTQTPRYLIKTRGQQVTLSCSPISGHRSVSWYQQTPGQGLQFLFEYFSETQRNKGNFPGRFSGRQFSNSRSEMNVSTLELGDSALYLCASSLVPDYGYTFGSGTRLTVV.

The table lists this clone with a count of one. The chain recombines TRBV11-2 with TRBJ2-6, with D possibly matching TRBD1 (6 bases). The CDR3 contains 15 residues. V lost 5 bases, J lost 4 bases, and 12 bases lay in between. Looked up from germline, CDR1 is SGHAT and CDR2 is FQNNGV. The CDR3 sequence: CASSRDRSGANVLTF. The CDR3 DNA reads TGTGCCAGCAGCCGCGACAGGTCCGGGGCCAACGTCCTGACTTTC.

The chain combines TRBV9 with TRBJ1-6; the D gene is possibly TRBD1 (6 bases). The germline V and J ends were trimmed by 0 bases and 11 bases, with 12 bases remaining between them. Germline assignment: CDR1 SGDLS and CDR2 YYNGEE. The CDR3 loop spans 14 amino acids. The CDR3 protein is CASSVGPGETPLHF. CDR3 coding DNA: TGTGCCAGCAGCGTAGGTCCAGGGGAGACACCCCTCCACTTT.